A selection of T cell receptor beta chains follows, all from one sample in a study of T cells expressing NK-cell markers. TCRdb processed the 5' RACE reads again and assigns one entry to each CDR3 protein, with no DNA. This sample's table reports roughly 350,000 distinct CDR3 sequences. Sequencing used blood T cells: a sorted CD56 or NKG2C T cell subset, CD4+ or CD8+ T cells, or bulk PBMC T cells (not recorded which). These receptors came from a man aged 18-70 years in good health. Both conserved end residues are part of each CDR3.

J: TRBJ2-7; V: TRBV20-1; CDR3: CSASHRAAGSEQYF
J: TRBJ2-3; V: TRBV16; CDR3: CASSQSASAGIFTDTQYF
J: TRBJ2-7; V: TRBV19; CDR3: CASSIASQGGQYF
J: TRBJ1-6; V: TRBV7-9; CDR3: CASSLLGNSPLHF
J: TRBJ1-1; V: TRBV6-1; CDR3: CASSEGQFMNTEAFF
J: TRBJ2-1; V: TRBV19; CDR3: CASSRQGAGYEQFF
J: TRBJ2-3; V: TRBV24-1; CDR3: CATAPSGLATDTQYF
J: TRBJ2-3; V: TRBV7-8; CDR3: CASRPNRVRTDTQYF
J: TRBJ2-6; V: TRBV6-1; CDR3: CASSPGVAGANVLTF
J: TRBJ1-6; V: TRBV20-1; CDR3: CSATTGVRSPLHF
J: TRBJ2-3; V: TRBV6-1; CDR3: CASSRETGGEDTQYF
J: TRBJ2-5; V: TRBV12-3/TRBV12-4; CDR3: CASEGAGETQYF
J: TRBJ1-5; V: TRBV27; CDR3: CASIGHSRVYSNQPQHF
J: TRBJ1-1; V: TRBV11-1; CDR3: CASSLPPLRSRTEAFF
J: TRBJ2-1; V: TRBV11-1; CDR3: CASRTGARNEQFF
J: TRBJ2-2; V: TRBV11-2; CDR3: CASSQRTSGGSNTGELFF
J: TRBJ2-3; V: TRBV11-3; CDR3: CASSWDSGSTDTQYF
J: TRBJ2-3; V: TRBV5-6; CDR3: CASARQVTDTQYF
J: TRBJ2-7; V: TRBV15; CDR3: CATSRDPPDRGSAEQYF
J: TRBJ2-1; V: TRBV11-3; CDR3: CASSLSYSEQFF
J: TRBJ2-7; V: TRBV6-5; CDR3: CASSSVYYEQYF
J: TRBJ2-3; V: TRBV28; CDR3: CASILRGGESTDTQYF
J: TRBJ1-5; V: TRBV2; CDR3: CASSKGQPQHF
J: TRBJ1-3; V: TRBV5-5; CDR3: CASSPGDRGTNTIYF
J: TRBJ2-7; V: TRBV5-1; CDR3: CASSWGGLAGGGGEQYF
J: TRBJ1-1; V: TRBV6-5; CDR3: CASSYRVTGTEAFF
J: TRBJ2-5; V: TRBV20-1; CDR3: CSARESSKVPETQYF
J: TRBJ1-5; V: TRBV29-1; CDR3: CSVGHLNQPQHF
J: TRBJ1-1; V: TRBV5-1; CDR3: CASSIAPGNTEAFF
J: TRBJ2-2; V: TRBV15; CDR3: CATRGVTGELFF
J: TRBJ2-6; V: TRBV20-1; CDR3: CSAYRSPSGANVLTF
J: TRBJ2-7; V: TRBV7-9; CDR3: CASSLNPASIEQYF
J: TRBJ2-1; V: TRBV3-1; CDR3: CASSQGTGGPSSYNEQFF
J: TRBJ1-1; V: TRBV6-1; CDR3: CASRRETEAFF
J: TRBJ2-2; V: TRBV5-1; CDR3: CASSLMGLTTGELFF
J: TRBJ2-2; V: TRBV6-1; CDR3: CAGPKAGGANTGELFF
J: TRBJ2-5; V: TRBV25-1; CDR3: CASSEYLEETQYF
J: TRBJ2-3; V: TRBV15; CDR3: CATSRSGTRGSTDTQYF
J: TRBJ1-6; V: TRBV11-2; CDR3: CASSRIGQGNSPLHF
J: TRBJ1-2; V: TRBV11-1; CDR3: CASSLVATGHTSNYGYTF
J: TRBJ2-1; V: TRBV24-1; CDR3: CATRAGGGNYNEQFF
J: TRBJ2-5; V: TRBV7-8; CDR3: CASSSRRQLETQYF
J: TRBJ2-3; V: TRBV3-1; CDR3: CASSRTSGYTDTQYF
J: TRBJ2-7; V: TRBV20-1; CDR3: CSAPRAGGNEQYF
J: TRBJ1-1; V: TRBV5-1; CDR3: CASTNSLGAEAFF
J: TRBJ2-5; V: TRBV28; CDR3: CASSLLGAQETQYF